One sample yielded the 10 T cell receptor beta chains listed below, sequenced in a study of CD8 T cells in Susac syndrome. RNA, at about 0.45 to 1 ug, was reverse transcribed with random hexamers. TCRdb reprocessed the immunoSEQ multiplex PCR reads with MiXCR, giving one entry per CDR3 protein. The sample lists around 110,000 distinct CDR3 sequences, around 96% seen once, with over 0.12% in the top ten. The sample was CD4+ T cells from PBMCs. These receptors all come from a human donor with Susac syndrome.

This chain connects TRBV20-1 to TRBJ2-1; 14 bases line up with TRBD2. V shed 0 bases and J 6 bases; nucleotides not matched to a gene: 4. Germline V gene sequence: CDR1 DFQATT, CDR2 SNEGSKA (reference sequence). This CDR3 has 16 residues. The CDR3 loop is CSARDPGTSGGNEQFF. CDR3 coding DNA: TGCAGTGCTAGAGATCCCGGGACTAGCGGGGGCAATGAGCAGTTCTTC.

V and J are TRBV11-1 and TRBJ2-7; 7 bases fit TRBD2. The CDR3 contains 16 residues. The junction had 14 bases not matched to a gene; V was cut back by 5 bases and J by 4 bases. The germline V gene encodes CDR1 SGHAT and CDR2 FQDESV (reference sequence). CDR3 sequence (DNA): TGTGCCAGCAGCCAGACGGGGGAGGGATCGGGATACGAGCAGTACTTC. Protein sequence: CASSQTGEGSGYEQYF.

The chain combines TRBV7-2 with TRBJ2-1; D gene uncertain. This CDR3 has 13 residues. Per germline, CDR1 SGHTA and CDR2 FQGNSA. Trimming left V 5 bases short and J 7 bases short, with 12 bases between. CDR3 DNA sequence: TGTGCCAGCAGCCGGGTAAGATCGAATGAGCAGTTCTTC. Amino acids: CASSRVRSNEQFF.

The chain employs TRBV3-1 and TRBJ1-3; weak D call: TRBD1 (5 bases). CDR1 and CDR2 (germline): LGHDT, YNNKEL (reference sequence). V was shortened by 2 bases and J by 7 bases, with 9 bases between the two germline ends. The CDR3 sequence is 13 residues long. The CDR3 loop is CASSQLRANTIYF. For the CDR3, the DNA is TGTGCCAGCAGCCAACTCAGGGCCAACACCATATATTTT.

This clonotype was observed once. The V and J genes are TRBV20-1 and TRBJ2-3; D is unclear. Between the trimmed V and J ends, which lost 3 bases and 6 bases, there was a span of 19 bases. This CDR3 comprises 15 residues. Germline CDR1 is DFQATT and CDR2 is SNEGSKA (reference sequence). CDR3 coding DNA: TGCAGTGCTAGTGTAGGCGCGGCGCCAGTCGATACGCAGTATTTT. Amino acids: CSASVGAAPVDTQYF.

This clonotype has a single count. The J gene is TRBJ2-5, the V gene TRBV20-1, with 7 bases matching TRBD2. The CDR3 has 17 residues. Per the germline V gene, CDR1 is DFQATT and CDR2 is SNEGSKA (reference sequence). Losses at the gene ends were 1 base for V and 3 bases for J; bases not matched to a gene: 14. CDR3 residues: CSARGPRGVPTKETQYF. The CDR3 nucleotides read TGCAGTGCTAGAGGTCCCCGGGGGGTTCCCACCAAAGAGACCCAGTACTTC.

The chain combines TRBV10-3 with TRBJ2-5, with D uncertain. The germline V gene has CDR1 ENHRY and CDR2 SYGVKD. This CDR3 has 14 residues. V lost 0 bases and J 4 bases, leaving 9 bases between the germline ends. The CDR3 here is CAISESVGPETQYF. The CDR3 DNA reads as TGTGCCATCAGTGAGTCGGTAGGGCCAGAGACCCAGTACTTC.

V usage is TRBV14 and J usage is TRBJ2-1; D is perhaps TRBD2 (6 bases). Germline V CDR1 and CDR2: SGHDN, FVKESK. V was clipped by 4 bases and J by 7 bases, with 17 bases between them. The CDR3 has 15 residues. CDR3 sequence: CASSRLGGVRNEQFF. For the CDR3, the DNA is TGTGCCAGCAGCCGATTGGGGGGAGTCAGAAATGAGCAGTTCTTC.

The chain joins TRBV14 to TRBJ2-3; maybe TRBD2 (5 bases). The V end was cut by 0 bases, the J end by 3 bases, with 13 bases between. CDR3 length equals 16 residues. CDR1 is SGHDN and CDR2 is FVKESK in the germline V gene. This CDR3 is CASSQDRGSRTDTQYF. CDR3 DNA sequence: TGTGCCAGCAGCCAAGACCGTGGGAGTAGAACAGATACGCAGTATTTT.

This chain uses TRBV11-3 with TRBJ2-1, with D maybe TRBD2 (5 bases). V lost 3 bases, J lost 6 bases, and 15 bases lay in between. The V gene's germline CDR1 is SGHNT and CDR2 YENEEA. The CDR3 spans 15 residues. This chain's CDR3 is CASSFGGPSLNEQFF. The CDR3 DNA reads TGTGCCAGCAGCTTCGGCGGGCCAAGCCTCAATGAGCAGTTCTTC.